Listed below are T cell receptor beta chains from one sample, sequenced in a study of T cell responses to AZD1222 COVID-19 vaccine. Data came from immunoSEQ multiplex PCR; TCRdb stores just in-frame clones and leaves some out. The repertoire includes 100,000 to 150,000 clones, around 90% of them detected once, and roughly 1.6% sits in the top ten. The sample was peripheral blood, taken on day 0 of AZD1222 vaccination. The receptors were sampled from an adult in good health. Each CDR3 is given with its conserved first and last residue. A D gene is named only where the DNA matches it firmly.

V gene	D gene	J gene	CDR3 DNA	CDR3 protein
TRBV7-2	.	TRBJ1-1	TGTGCCAGCAGCTTAGTCCTACAGGGGAACACTGAAGCTTTCTTT	CASSLVLQGNTEAFF
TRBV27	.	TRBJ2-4	TGTGCCAGCAGTTTCCTAGAGGCCCTAGCCAAAAACATTCAGTACTTC	CASSFLEALAKNIQYF
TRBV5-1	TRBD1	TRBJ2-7	TGCGCCAGCAGCTTAATTTGGGGCCCCAGGGACAGTGGCTACGAGCAGTACTTC	CASSLIWGPRDSGYEQYF
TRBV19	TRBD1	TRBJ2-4	TGTGCCAGTAGGCATCATCCGCTCGGACAGGGACGACTATCCAAAAACATTCAGTACTTC	CASRHHPLGQGRLSKNIQYF
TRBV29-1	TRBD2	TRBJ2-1	TGCAGCGTTAATTCTGCTAGCGGGAGTGTAAATGAGCAGTTCTTC	CSVNSASGSVNEQFF
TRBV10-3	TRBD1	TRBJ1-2	TGTGCCATCAGTGCCTCGACAGGGCCTAACTATGGCTACACCTTC	CAISASTGPNYGYTF
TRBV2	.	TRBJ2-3	TGTGCCAGCAGTGATAGGACAGGCACAGATACGCAGTATTTT	CASSDRTGTDTQYF
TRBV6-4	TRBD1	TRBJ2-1	TGTGCCAGCAGTGACTCGGACAGGCACGAGCAGTTCTTC	CASSDSDRHEQFF
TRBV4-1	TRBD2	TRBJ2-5	TGCGCCAGCAGCCAAGATAAGGAACTAGCGGGCGCTACGGAGACCCAGTACTTC	CASSQDKELAGATETQYF
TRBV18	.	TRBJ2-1	TGTGCCAGCTCACCAGCGGGACACAACAATGAGCAGTTCTTC	CASSPAGHNNEQFF
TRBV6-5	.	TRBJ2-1	TGTGCCAGCAGCCCAGAGACAGGAGGGCGCAATGAGCAGTTCTTC	CASSPETGGRNEQFF
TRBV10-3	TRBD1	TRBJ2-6	TGTGCCATCAGTGTTGTTCTGTCTTGGGGACAGGGCCCCTCTGGGGCCAACGTCCTGACTTTC	CAISVVLSWGQGPSGANVLTF
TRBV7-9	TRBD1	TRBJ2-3	TGTGCCAGCAGCCCAACAGGGGGCGTCTGGGATACGCAGTATTTT	CASSPTGGVWDTQYF
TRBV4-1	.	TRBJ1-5	TGCGCCAGCAGCCAAGGGATAGTGGGGGGGATGCAGCCCCAGCATTTT	CASSQGIVGGMQPQHF
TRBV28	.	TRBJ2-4	TGTGCCAGCAGTTTTCTAGCGTCCGCTAAGGAGAACATTCAGTACTTC	CASSFLASAKENIQYF
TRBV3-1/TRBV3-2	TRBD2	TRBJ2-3	TGTGCCAGCAGCCCGACTAGCGGGAGGGGTATTGTCTCAGATACGCAGTATTTT	CASSPTSGRGIVSDTQYF
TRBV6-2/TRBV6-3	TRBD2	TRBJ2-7	TGTGCCAGCAGCCACGCCCTAGGCGGGAGAGAGGACGAGCAGTACTTC	CASSHALGGREDEQYF
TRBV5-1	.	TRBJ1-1	TGCGCCAGCAGGCAGGGCTACACTGAAGCTTTCTTT	CASRQGYTEAFF
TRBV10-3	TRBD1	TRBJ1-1	TGTGCCATCAGTGAGGACAGGGCGAACACTGAAGCTTTCTTT	CAISEDRANTEAFF
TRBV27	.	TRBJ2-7	TGTGCCAGCCGGGGGCCCCTGGAGGACGAGCAGTACTTC	CASRGPLEDEQYF
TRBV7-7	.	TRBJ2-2	TGTGCCAGCAGCCCATTAGGACTTTACACCGGGGAGCTGTTTTTT	CASSPLGLYTGELFF
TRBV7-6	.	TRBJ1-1	TGTGCCAGCAGCCCGTCCTATGAAGCTTTCTTT	CASSPSYEAFF
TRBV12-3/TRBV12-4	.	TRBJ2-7	TGTGCCAGCAGCCTAACAAAGGACGAGCAGTACTTC	CASSLTKDEQYF
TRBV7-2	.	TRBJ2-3	TGTGCCAGCAGCTTAGAGGGGGTGGGCACAGATACGCAGTATTTT	CASSLEGVGTDTQYF